The text below deals with one T cell receptor (beta chain). Its antigen is as yet unknown. PCR amplification relied on 60 Vbeta primers (plus 13 Jbeta primers). Profiling relied on immunoSEQ multiplex PCR, and the TCRdb table lists in-frame clones only, not all of them. The table lists about 120,000 clones, about 81% of them singletons. The source of the sample is a study of cytomegalovirus exposure and HLA in healthy donors. V was trimmed by 0 bases and J by 2 bases, leaving 8 bases between them. The CDR3 totals 15 residues. Germline V CDR1 and CDR2: LGHNA, YSLEER. Study-wide results and caveats: In a later analysis, at a false discovery rate of 0.05, 16,951 TCR beta sequences matched HLA alleles. V- and J-gene trimming in TCR beta was tied to a missense DCLRE1C variant by an analysis performed later.

The sequencing input was PBMCs. The clonotype originates from a middle-aged man in good health and CMV-seronegative. The rearrangement links TRBV4-3 to TRBJ2-1; possible D gene TRBD2, 6 bases. The CDR3: CASSQETGAYNEQFF. CDR3 nucleotides: TGCGCCAGCAGCCAAGAAACGGGAGCCTACAATGAGCAGTTCTTC.